The present TCR beta chain was sequenced within a study of breast tumors, draining lymph nodes, adjacent tissues. Whole-study results and caveats: Compared with lymph nodes, tumors were less diverse; compared with nontumor tissue, more. The data were judged consistent with most tumor T cells coming from lymph node and expanding in tumor. Data only fit, rather than demonstrated, lymph node origin of most tumor T cells.

MiXCR, applied by TCRdb to the multiplex PCR reads, yields one record per CDR3 protein. The sample has roughly 260,000 distinct CDR3 sequences, 30% seen once. The lymph nodes were axillary draining lymph nodes from breast cancer patients. The CDR3 consists of 15 residues. V was shortened by 0 bases and J by 0 bases, with 8 bases between the two germline ends. This clonotype was recorded many times. Its specificity is unknown. J is TRBJ1-2 and V is TRBV12-3 or TRBV12-4; D call uncertain. The specimen sequenced was axillary lymph node tissue. The sequence was collected from a female donor with breast cancer. Some clones in this sample may be carry-over from other donors' samples. DNA for the CDR3: TGTGCCAGCAGTTTAGCTGCGGGAGCTAACTATGGCTACACCTTC. This translates into CASSLAAGANYGYTF.